Shown below are 6 T cell receptor beta chains from a single sample sequenced in a study of T cell changes during pregnancy in multiple sclerosis. Clones were sequenced by immunoSEQ multiplex PCR, and TCRdb holds only the in-frame ones, with some missing. The sample lists under 110,000 clones, 91% seen once, with approximately 1.5% in the top ten. Sequenced here: peripheral blood, sampled before pregnancy. The receptors derive from a female donor with multiple sclerosis, enrolled in a pregnancy study.

The chain employs TRBV10-3 and TRBJ2-7; 8 bases agree with TRBD1. Germline assignment: CDR1 ENHRY and CDR2 SYGVKD. The CDR3 has 14 amino acids. Trimming cost V 3 bases and J 6 bases; bases outside gene matches: 7. The CDR3 bases are TGTGCCATCAGTGACCCGGACAGGGCCTTCGAGCAGTACTTC. This codes for CAISDPDRAFEQYF.

The chain carries TRBV6-6 and TRBJ1-3; tentatively, D is TRBD1 (6 bases). Germline CDR1 reads MNHNY; CDR2 reads SVGAGI (reference sequence). This CDR3 region has 15 residues. V was pared by 2 bases and J by 3 bases, with 11 bases between. In nucleotides, the CDR3 is TGTGCCAGCAGTTACCCAGGGGTGAATGGAAACACCATATATTTT. Amino acids: CASSYPGVNGNTIYF.

The chain employs TRBV28 and TRBJ1-2; 7 bases map to TRBD1. The CDR3 covers 14 residues. With V trimmed by 5 bases and J by 4 bases, 7 bases remained unmatched. Germline CDR1 and CDR2: MDHEN and SYDVKM. CDR3 sequence: CASSHGTVIYGYTF. In DNA, the CDR3 is TGTGCCAGCAGTCATGGGACAGTCATCTATGGCTACACCTTC.

This clone has only a few counts. At one end the junction does not follow the germline gene, possibly because of a read error. The J gene is TRBJ1-1, the V gene TRBV7-7; D uncertain. CDR1 is SSHAT and CDR2 is FNYEAQ in the germline V gene (reference sequence). The CDR3 contains 13 residues. CDR3 coding DNA: TGTGCTAGCAGCTTGAGTCGGAACACTGAAGCTTTCTTT. Residues: CASSLSRNTEAFF.

V is TRBV27 and J is TRBJ1-5; 7 nucleotides match TRBD1. Germline-derived CDR1 and CDR2 are MNHEY and SMNVEV (reference sequence). This CDR3 is 14 amino acids long. V was pared by 6 bases and J by 5 bases, with 7 bases of the junction left unmatched. The CDR3 DNA sequence: TGTGCCAGCAGATATACAGGGGTGGATCAGCCCCAGCATTTT. It is translated as CASRYTGVDQPQHF.

This clone was picked up a small number of times. The chain uses TRBV7-2 and TRBJ1-2; D gene ambiguous. V was pared by 5 bases and J by 5 bases, with 15 bases between. The CDR3 has 14 amino acids. Germline CDR1 is SGHTA and CDR2 is FQGNSA. CDR3 residues: CASSPPGIGYGYTF. The CDR3, as DNA: TGTGCCAGCAGCCCTCCGGGGATTGGGTATGGCTACACCTTC.